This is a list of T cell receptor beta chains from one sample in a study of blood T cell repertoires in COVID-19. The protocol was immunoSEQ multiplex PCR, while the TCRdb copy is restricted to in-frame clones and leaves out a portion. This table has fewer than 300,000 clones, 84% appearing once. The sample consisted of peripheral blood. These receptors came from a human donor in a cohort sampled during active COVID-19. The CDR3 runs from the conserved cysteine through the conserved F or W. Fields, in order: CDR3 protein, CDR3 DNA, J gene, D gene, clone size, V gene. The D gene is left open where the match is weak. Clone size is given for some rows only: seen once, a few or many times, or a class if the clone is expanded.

CASSQAGGGPYEQYF | TGTGCCAGCAGCCAAGCTGGAGGCGGGCCGTACGAGCAGTACTTC | TRBJ2-7 | NA | once | TRBV3-1/TRBV3-2
CASSLVPGRESQQYF | TGTGCCAGCAGCTTAGTCCCAGGGAGGGAATCTCAGCAGTACTTC | TRBJ2-7 | TRBD2 | NA | TRBV7-9
CASSSGQLNTEAFF | TGTGCCAGCAGCTCGGGACAGCTGAACACTGAAGCTTTCTTT | TRBJ1-1 | TRBD1 | NA | TRBV5-4
CASSPSRRRGETQYF | TGTGCCAGCTCACCTTCCAGGAGGCGTGGAGAGACCCAGTACTTC | TRBJ2-5 | NA | NA | TRBV18
CASSEALLAGDYNEQFF | TGTGCCAGCAGTGAAGCGCTTCTAGCGGGAGACTACAATGAGCAGTTCTTC | TRBJ2-1 | TRBD2 | NA | TRBV2
CASSQSGRRARPDTQYF | TGTGCCAGCAGCCAAAGCGGCCGGCGGGCCCGCCCAGATACGCAGTATTTT | TRBJ2-3 | NA | NA | TRBV3-1/TRBV3-2
CASSPPSSGMAGELFF | TGTGCCAGCAGCCCACCGAGTAGCGGGATGGCCGGGGAGCTGTTTTTT | TRBJ2-2 | TRBD2 | NA | TRBV4-2
CASRGAGTGGSETQYF | TGTGCCAGCAGAGGGGCCGGGACAGGGGGCTCAGAGACCCAGTACTTC | TRBJ2-5 | TRBD1 | NA | TRBV27
CASSRLAGYRNEQFF | TGTGCCAGCAGCCGACTAGCGGGATACCGCAATGAGCAGTTCTTC | TRBJ2-1 | TRBD2 | once | TRBV11-1
CASSPPEWTVTEAFF | TGTGCCAGCTCACCACCCGAGTGGACAGTCACTGAAGCTTTCTTT | TRBJ1-1 | NA | few | TRBV18
CSVRDISAFF | TGCAGCGTCCGGGACATCTCTGCTTTCTTT | TRBJ1-1 | NA | NA | TRBV29-1
CASSTRVPYEQYF | TGTGCCAGCAGCACGAGGGTTCCCTACGAGCAGTACTTC | TRBJ2-7 | NA | NA | TRBV7-2
CASSMTSAYNEQFF | TGTGCCAGTAGTATGACTAGCGCTTACAATGAGCAGTTCTTC | TRBJ2-1 | TRBD2 | NA | TRBV19
CASSLGGTGSEEKLFF | TGTGCCAGCAGTTTAGGGGGGACAGGGAGCGAAGAAAAACTGTTTTTT | TRBJ1-4 | TRBD1 | once | TRBV27
CASSNFGSSYEQYF | TGCGCCAGCAGCAATTTCGGGAGCTCCTACGAGCAGTACTTC | TRBJ2-7 | NA | NA | TRBV4-1
CASSSRVGHNNSPLHF | TGTGCCAGCAGCTCGAGAGTTGGACATAATAATTCACCCCTCCACTTT | TRBJ1-6 | NA | NA | TRBV7-8
CASGLIEPQHF | TGTGCTAGTGGTTTAATAGAGCCCCAGCATTTT | TRBJ1-5 | NA | few | TRBV12-5
CASSLSGLGASTDTQYF | TGCGCCAGCAGCTTGTCAGGACTCGGAGCTAGCACAGATACGCAGTATTTT | TRBJ2-3 | NA | NA | TRBV5-1
CASSIQSSNEKLFF | TGTGCCAGTAGTATACAAAGCTCTAATGAAAAACTGTTTTTT | TRBJ1-4 | NA | NA | TRBV19
CASSKAGGPSTSYEQYF | TGTGCCAGTAGTAAAGCGGGAGGGCCCTCGACCTCCTACGAGCAGTACTTC | TRBJ2-7 | TRBD2 | NA | TRBV19
CASSPAWAISTDTQYF | TGTGCCAGCAGCCCCGCGTGGGCGATTAGCACAGATACGCAGTATTTT | TRBJ2-3 | NA | NA | TRBV7-9
CASRGPVSYEQYF | TGTGCCAGCAGGGGCCCAGTATCCTACGAGCAGTACTTC | TRBJ2-7 | NA | NA | TRBV7-2
CASSLSGAGHYEQYF | TGTGCCAGCAGCTTATCTGGGGCAGGCCACTACGAGCAGTACTTC | TRBJ2-7 | NA | NA | TRBV7-3
CASSPRGVPAGVLETQYF | TGTGCCAGCAGTCCCCGTGGAGTGCCAGCGGGAGTTCTCGAGACCCAGTACTTC | TRBJ2-5 | TRBD2 | NA | TRBV6-6
CASSVGGAGELFF | TGTGCCAGCAGCGTGGGGGGAGCCGGGGAGCTGTTTTTT | TRBJ2-2 | NA | NA | TRBV9
CASSQDGGVETQYF | TGTGCTAGCAGCCAGGATGGGGGGGTGGAGACCCAGTACTTC | TRBJ2-5 | TRBD2 | NA | TRBV7-7
CASSERDRGGETQYF | TGTGCCAGCAGCGAACGGGACAGGGGTGGGGAGACCCAGTACTTC | TRBJ2-5 | TRBD1 | NA | TRBV11-3
CASSEGGAFF | TGTGCCAGCAGTGAAGGAGGAGCTTTCTTT | TRBJ1-1 | NA | NA | TRBV6-1
CASSLVRGDGSSYNSPLHF | TGTGCCAGCAGTTTAGTTCGCGGTGACGGAAGCTCCTATAATTCACCCCTCCACTTT | TRBJ1-6 | NA | NA | TRBV27
CASSLVMTSGGTYNEQFF | TGTGCCAGCAGCTTGGTTATGACTAGCGGGGGGACTTACAATGAGCAGTTCTTC | TRBJ2-1 | TRBD2 | NA | TRBV5-6